The text below deals with one TCR beta chain. What it binds is unknown. The read ends 3 residues before the CDR3 terminus; that terminus is restored from the germline J gene. The source of the sample is a study of T cell clonality in common variable immunodeficiency. No CVID subject was ill or on immunomodulatory drugs when sampled. Study results and caveats: Common variable immunodeficiency TCR beta sequences reportedly had fewer deletions and N-nucleotide insertions.

CVID and control samples used equivalent genomic DNA input. Clones were read by immunoSEQ multiplex PCR, and TCRdb kept only the in-frame ones, dropping some. The sample presents about 34,000 clones, none singletons. Germline V lookup: CDR1 SGHRS, CDR2 YFSETQ. The CDR3 loop spans 15 amino acids. Losses at the gene ends were 4 bases for V and 2 bases for J; bases not matched to a gene: 9. This chain connects TRBV5-1 to TRBJ2-7, with 7 bases identical to TRBD1. The TCR comes from a human donor with common variable immunodeficiency. The specimen sequenced was peripheral blood mononuclear cells. CDR3 DNA, as far as it was read: TGCGCCAGCAGCCTCCCCTCCGGACAGGCCTACGAG. Translated, it gives CASSLPSGQAYE. The CDR3 in its entirety is CASSLPSGQAYEQYF.